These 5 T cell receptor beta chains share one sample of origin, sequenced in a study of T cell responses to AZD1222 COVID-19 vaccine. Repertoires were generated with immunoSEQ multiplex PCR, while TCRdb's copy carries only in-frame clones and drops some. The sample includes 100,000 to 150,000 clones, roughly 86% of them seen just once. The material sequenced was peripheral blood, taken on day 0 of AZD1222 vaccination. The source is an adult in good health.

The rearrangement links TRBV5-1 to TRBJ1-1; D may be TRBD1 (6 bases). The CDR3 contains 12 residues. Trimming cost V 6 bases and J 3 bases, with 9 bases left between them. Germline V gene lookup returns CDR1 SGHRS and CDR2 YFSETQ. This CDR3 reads CASTGEHTEAFF. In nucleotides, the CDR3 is TGCGCCAGCACAGGGGAACACACTGAAGCTTTCTTT.

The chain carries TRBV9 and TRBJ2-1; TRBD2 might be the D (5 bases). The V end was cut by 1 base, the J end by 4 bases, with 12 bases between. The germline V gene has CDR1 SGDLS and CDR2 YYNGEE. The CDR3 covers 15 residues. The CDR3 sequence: CASSVSGAIYNEQFF. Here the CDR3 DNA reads TGTGCCAGCAGCGTAAGCGGAGCCATTTACAATGAGCAGTTCTTC.

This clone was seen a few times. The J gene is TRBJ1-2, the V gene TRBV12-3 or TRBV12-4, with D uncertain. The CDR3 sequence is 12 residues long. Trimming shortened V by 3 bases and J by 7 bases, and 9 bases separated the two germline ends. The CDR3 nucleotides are TGTGCCAGCAGTTTCGGCAGCCTTGGCTACACCTTC. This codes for CASSFGSLGYTF.

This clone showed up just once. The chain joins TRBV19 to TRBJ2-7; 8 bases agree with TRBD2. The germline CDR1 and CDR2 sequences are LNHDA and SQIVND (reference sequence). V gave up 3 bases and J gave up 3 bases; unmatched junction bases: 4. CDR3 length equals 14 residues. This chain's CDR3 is CASSMSGGNYEQYF. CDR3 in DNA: TGTGCCAGTAGTATGAGCGGGGGTAACTACGAGCAGTACTTC.

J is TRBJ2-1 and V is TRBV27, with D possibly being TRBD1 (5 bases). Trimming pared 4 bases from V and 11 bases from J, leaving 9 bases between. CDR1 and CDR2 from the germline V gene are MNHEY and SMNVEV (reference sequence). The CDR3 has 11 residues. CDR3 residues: CASSSRQKQFF. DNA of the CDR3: TGTGCCAGCAGTTCCCGACAGAAGCAGTTCTTC.